The 7 T cell receptor beta chains given below trace back to one sample, sequenced in a study of T cell responses to AZD1222 COVID-19 vaccine. Only in-frame clones appear in the TCRdb table, and some are missing; sequencing was by immunoSEQ multiplex PCR. The sample yields 140,000 to 150,000 clones, 90% to 95% seen once. This sample comprised peripheral blood, obtained after recovery from COVID-19. The receptors here all came from an adult who had recovered from COVID-19.

V is TRBV7-9 and J is TRBJ1-1; D is possibly TRBD1 (5 bases). CDR1 and CDR2 (germline): SEHNR, FQNEAQ (reference sequence). V was trimmed by 2 bases and J by 0 bases, leaving 13 bases between them. This CDR3 is built from 16 residues. The CDR3 DNA reads TGTGCCAGCAGCTTACAACGACAGCTGATGAACACTGAAGCTTTCTTT. Translated, it gives CASSLQRQLMNTEAFF.

The CDR3 region has the DNA TGTGCCAGCAGCTACAGGGAATGGTCCTACAATGAGCAGTTCTTC. Translating gives CASSYREWSYNEQFF. This chain uses TRBV7-9 with TRBJ2-1; D may be TRBD1 (6 bases). This CDR3 contains 15 residues. Germline V gene sequence: CDR1 SEHNR, CDR2 FQNEAQ (reference sequence). With 4 bases removed from V and 1 base from J, the gap between germline ends came to 11 bases.

This clone came up once. This chain connects TRBV27 to TRBJ2-5, with D tentatively TRBD2 (6 bases). This CDR3 is 13 amino acids long. V lost 2 bases and J lost 7, with 11 bases in between. CDR1 is MNHEY, CDR2 SMNVEV, per germline (reference sequence). CDR3 in DNA: TGTGCCAGCAGTTTAGCAATGGAGGGGACCCAGTACTTC. Translating it yields CASSLAMEGTQYF.

V is TRBV28 and J is TRBJ1-3; D unresolved. Looked up from germline, CDR1 is MDHEN and CDR2 is SYDVKM. The germline V and J ends were trimmed by 5 bases and 0 bases, with 14 bases remaining between them. CDR3 size: 16 residues. As DNA, the CDR3 is TGTGCCAGCAGTCCGTCCGGCACGCTCTCTGGAAACACCATATATTTT. As protein: CASSPSGTLSGNTIYF.

The gene calls are TRBV7-6 and TRBJ2-1; unclear D gene. Germline V gives CDR1 SGHVS, CDR2 FNYEAQ. Trimming took 6 bases from V and 9 from J, leaving 24 bases between them. The CDR3 sequence is 16 residues long. In DNA form, the CDR3 reads TGTGCCAGCAGTCCTACGTTGGCCGATGGGTTCGGTGAGCAGTTCTTC. This gives the protein CASSPTLADGFGEQFF. The variable domain in full, with the rest retrieved from reference TRBV7-6 and TRBJ2-1, is GAGVSQSPRYKVTKRGQDVALRCDPISGHVSLYWYRQALGQGPEFLTYFNYEAQQDKSGLPNDRFSAERPEGSISTLTIQRTEQRDSAMYRCASSPTLADGFGEQFFGPGTRLTVL.

This chain uses TRBV5-6 with TRBJ1-4, with D possibly TRBD1 on 5 matching bases. V lost 4 bases and J 8 bases, leaving 18 bases between the germline ends. CDR3 length: 15 amino acids. In germline, CDR1 is SGHDT, CDR2 YYEEEE. CDR3 sequence: CASSPAGAEGEKLFF. For the CDR3, the DNA is TGTGCCAGCAGCCCAGCCGGGGCAGAGGGGGAAAAACTGTTTTTT.

This rearrangement joins TRBV7-9 to TRBJ1-5; D remains unclear. This CDR3 spans 14 amino acids. V was shortened by 1 base and J by 4 bases, with 8 bases between the two germline ends. CDR1 and CDR2 (germline): SEHNR, FQNEAQ (reference sequence). The CDR3 sequence: CASSLGGGNQPQHF. The CDR3 DNA reads TGTGCCAGCAGCTTAGGCGGCGGGAATCAGCCCCAGCATTTT.